This record looks at one T cell receptor beta chain sequence and its context. Its antigen remains unknown. This sample is part of a study of shared clonotypes between healthy human individuals. This CDR3 spans 15 amino acids. V dropped 3 bases and J dropped 3; count of bases not matched to a gene: 5. The germline V gene encodes CDR1 SNHLY and CDR2 FYNNEI. Study-wide points: Sequencing depth was expected to affect clonotype sharing among donors.

Here immunoSEQ multiplex PCR was the method, and the copy in TCRdb shows in-frame clones only, minus some. The repertoire holds hundreds of thousands of clones, with approximately 79% as singletons. Input material: memory CD4+ T cells sorted from blood. Subset meaning: CD45RA-negative fraction. The TCR originated in a woman between 25 and 40 years old in good health. The V gene is TRBV2, the J gene TRBJ2-7, with 10 bases lining up with TRBD1. The CDR3 DNA reads TGTGCCAGCAGTGACGCGACAGGGGGCAACTACGAGCAGTACTTC. It yields the protein CASSDATGGNYEQYF.